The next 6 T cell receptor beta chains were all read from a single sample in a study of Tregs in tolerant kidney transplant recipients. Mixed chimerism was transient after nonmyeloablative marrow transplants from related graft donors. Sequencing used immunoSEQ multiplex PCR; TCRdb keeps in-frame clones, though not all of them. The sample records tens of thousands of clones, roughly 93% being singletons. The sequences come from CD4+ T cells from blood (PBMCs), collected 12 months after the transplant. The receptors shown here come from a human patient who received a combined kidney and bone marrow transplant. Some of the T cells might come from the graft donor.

CDR3 in DNA: TGTGCCAGCAGCTCATTCCCATGGGGACTAGCGGGAGACGAGCAGTACTTC. Its protein is CASSSFPWGLAGDEQYF. This chain joins TRBV7-2 and TRBJ2-7; 14 bases agree with TRBD2. Germline CDR1 reads SGHTA; CDR2 reads FQGNSA. The CDR3 is 17 amino acids. V lost 4 bases to trimming and J lost 5 bases; unmatched junction nucleotides: 10.

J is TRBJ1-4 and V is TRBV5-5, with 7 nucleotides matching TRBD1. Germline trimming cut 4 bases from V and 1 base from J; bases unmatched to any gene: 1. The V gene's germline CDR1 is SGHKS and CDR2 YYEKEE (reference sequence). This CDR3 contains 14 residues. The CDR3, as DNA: TGTGCCAGCAGCCGACAGGGAACTAATGAAAAACTGTTTTTT. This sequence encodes CASSRQGTNEKLFF.

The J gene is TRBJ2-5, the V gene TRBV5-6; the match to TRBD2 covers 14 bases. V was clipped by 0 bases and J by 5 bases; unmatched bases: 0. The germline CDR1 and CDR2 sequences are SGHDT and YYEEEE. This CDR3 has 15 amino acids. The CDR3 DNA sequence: TGTGCCAGCAGCTTGGGACTAGCGGGGGGGGAGACCCAGTACTTC. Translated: CASSLGLAGGETQYF. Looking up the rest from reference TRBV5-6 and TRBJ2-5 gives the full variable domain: DAGVTQSPTHLIKTRGQQVTLRCSPKSGHDTVSWYQQALGQGPQFIFQYYEEEERQRGNFPDRFSGHQFPNYSSELNVNALLLGDSALYLCASSLGLAGGETQYFGPGTRLLVL.

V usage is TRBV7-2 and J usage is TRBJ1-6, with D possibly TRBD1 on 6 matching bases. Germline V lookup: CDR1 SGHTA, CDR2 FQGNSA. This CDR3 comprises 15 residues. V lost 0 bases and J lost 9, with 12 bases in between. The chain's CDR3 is CASSLAGGQGSPLHF. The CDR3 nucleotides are TGTGCCAGCAGCTTAGCTGGGGGACAAGGTTCACCCCTCCACTTT.

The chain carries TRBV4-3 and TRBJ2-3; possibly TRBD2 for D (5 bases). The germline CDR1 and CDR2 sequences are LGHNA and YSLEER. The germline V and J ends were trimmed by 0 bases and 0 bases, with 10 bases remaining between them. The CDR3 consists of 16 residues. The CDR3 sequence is CASSQDQAASTDTQYF. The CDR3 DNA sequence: TGCGCCAGCAGCCAAGATCAAGCGGCGAGCACAGATACGCAGTATTTT.

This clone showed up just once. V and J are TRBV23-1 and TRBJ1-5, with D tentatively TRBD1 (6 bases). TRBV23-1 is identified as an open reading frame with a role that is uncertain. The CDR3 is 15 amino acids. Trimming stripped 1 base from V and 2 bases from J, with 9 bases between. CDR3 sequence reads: CASSQLDSRNQPQHF. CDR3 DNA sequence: TGCGCCAGCAGTCAATTGGACAGTCGCAATCAGCCCCAGCATTTT.